This T cell receptor (beta chain) appears in the sequencing data of a study of T-cell reconstitution after alpha-beta-depleted transplantation in children. Preparing the TCRbeta library involved the use of unique molecular identifiers. TCRdb independently ran MiXCR on the PCR reads; one entry per CDR3 protein. The data hold around 530,000 distinct CDR3 sequences, with over 25% observed a single time. Sequences were derived from PBMCs from the stem cell graft donor, sampled from the stem cell graft. This TCR was recovered from a human donor who donated a stem cell graft to a child with aplastic anemia.

CDR3 DNA: TGCGCCAGCAGCGGGGTTGAACAGGCAGGGGAGACCCAGTACTTC. As protein: CASSGVEQAGETQYF. The chain combines TRBV4-1 with TRBJ2-5; D is perhaps TRBD1 (5 bases). Trimming took off 5 bases at V and 5 bases at J, with 18 bases between the two ends. The germline CDR1 and CDR2 sequences are MGHRA and YSYEKL. The CDR3 has 15 residues.